The 20 T cell receptor beta chains below all came from one sample that was sequenced in a study of control samples from healthy donors and cancer patients. Generated by immunoSEQ multiplex PCR, the TCRdb table keeps only in-frame clones and is missing some. The repertoire holds some 70,000 clones, with 83% as singletons. Sample: blood. The receptor set was obtained from a man aged 55-75 years in good health.

This clone was counted only a few times. CDR3 sequence: CASSWGLENIQYF. CDR3 in DNA: TGTGCCAGCAGTTGGGGGTTAGAAAACATTCAGTACTTC. The chain is built from TRBV6-5 and TRBJ2-4; possibly TRBD1 or TRBD2 for D (5 bases each). Germline loops: CDR1 MNHEY, CDR2 SVGAGI. CDR3 length: 13 amino acids. The germline V and J ends were trimmed by 4 bases and 5 bases, with 9 bases remaining between them.

The chain joins TRBV7-8 to TRBJ2-5; D ambiguous. The CDR3 spans 14 residues. Looked up from germline, CDR1 is SGHVS and CDR2 is FQNEAQ. Trimming left V 4 bases short and J 4 bases short, with 13 bases between. The CDR3 spells CASSYTGPRETQYF. DNA of the CDR3: TGTGCCAGCAGCTATACGGGCCCCCGAGAGACCCAGTACTTC. The full variable domain, with the rest looked up from reference TRBV7-8 and TRBJ2-5, is GAGVSQSPRYKVAKRGQDVALRCDPISGHVSLFWYQQALGQGPEFLTYFQNEAQLDKSGLPSDRFFAERPEGSVSTLKIQRTQQEDSAVYLCASSYTGPRETQYFGPGTRLLVL.

In its sample, this clone was seen many times. Other DNA sequences in this sample translate to the same CDR3. The J gene is TRBJ2-7, the V gene TRBV7-9; D might be TRBD2 (5 bases). The CDR3 spans 13 residues. The V end lost 2 bases, the J end lost 3 bases, and 8 bases lay between the germline ends. In germline, CDR1 is SEHNR, CDR2 FQNEAQ (reference sequence). The CDR3: CASSLSGDYEQYF. The DNA of the CDR3 is TGTGCCAGCAGCTTATCCGGGGACTACGAGCAGTACTTC.

The chain uses TRBV27 and TRBJ1-2; 9 nucleotides match TRBD1. Germline loops: CDR1 MNHEY, CDR2 SMNVEV (reference sequence). The trim removed 5 bases at V and 5 bases at J, leaving 3 bases unmatched. This CDR3 is built from 13 residues. CDR3 protein: CASSPTGGYGYTF. CDR3 DNA sequence: TGTGCCAGCAGTCCGACAGGGGGTTATGGCTACACCTTC.

V and J are TRBV6-5 and TRBJ2-7, with 7 bases that match TRBD1. The J segment lost 2 bases and the V segment lost 6 bases, leaving 7 bases of the junction unmatched. Germline V gene lookup returns CDR1 MNHEY and CDR2 SVGAGI. This CDR3 region has 14 residues. CDR3 nucleotides: TGTGCCAGCAGAAAAGGACAGGAACCCTACGAGCAGTACTTC. This encodes CASRKGQEPYEQYF.

V gene TRBV5-1 combines with J gene TRBJ2-5; 7 bases agree with TRBD2. The CDR3 runs to 14 residues. J lost 1 base, V lost 4 bases, and 4 bases had no gene match. Germline values: CDR1 SGHRS, CDR2 YFSETQ. CDR3 amino acids: CASSQGLVQETQYF. The DNA for the CDR3 is TGCGCCAGCAGCCAAGGACTAGTCCAAGAGACCCAGTACTTC.

The rearrangement uses TRBV4-2 and TRBJ1-5; TRBD1 agrees at 7 bases. The germline V gene encodes CDR1 LGHNA and CDR2 YNFKEQ. With V trimmed by 0 bases and J by 4 bases, 6 bases remained unmatched. The CDR3 sequence is 16 residues long. DNA of the CDR3: TGTGCCAGCAGCCAAGATCACAGGGGAGTGAATCAGCCCCAGCATTTT. Translating it yields CASSQDHRGVNQPQHF.

The chain has TRBV11-2 and TRBJ1-4; D not certain. Germline V gene data show CDR1 as SGHAT and CDR2 as FQNNGV. This CDR3 has 14 residues. Trimming removed 1 base from V and 7 bases from J, with 10 bases in between. CDR3 region: CASSLVGRLEKLFF. The CDR3 nucleotides read TGTGCCAGCAGCTTAGTAGGGAGGCTTGAAAAACTGTTTTTT. Supplemented by reference TRBV11-2 and TRBJ1-4, the full variable domain reads EAGVAQSPRYKIIEKRQSVAFWCNPISGHATLYWYQQILGQGPKLLIQFQNNGVVDDSQLPKDRFSAERLKGVDSTLKIQPAKLEDSAVYLCASSLVGRLEKLFFGSGTQLSVL.

The chain carries TRBV27 and TRBJ1-3; unclear D gene. V lost 7 bases, J lost 9 bases, and 4 bases lay in between. The CDR3 runs to 9 residues. Germline lookup yields CDR1 MNHEY and CDR2 SMNVEV (reference sequence). The CDR3 is CASIPTIYF. CDR3 bases: TGTGCCAGCATTCCCACCATATATTTT.

This sequence joins TRBV30 and TRBJ1-4; D remains unclear. The CDR3 contains 11 residues. V shed 5 bases and J shed 5 bases, with 6 bases lying between them. Germline lookup yields CDR1 GTSNPN and CDR2 SVGIG (reference sequence). The CDR3 DNA reads TGTGCCTGGGGGGTGAATGAAAAACTGTTTTTT. This codes for CAWGVNEKLFF.

The sample holds a few counts of this clone. The chain recombines TRBV24-1 with TRBJ2-1, with D possibly being TRBD2 (7 bases). V gave up 1 base and J gave up 7 bases, with 16 bases separating them. The length of the CDR3 is 16 residues. Germline CDR1 and CDR2: KGHDR and SFDVKD. Written as DNA, the CDR3 is TGTGCCACCAGTGATTTTGGCGGGGGCCTAGGGAATGAGCAGTTCTTC. Residues: CATSDFGGGLGNEQFF.

The chain carries TRBV24-1 and TRBJ2-2, with TRBD2 identical over 15 bases. Unmatched junction bases numbered 8, after V lost 7 bases and J lost 0 bases. CDR1 and CDR2 from the germline V gene are KGHDR and SFDVKD. There are 19 residues in the CDR3. In DNA form, the CDR3 reads TGTGCCACCAGCGGGACTAGCGGGAGGTACCCCGCGAACACCGGGGAGCTGTTTTTT. Its translation is CATSGTSGRYPANTGELFF.

The chain has TRBV3-1 (or the pseudogene TRBV3-2) and TRBJ1-2; D is unresolved. The CDR3 consists of 13 residues. V was trimmed by 2 bases and J by 2 bases, leaving 6 bases between them. CDR1 and CDR2 from the germline V gene are LGHDT and YNNKEL (reference sequence). This CDR3 reads CASSQSANYGYTF. The CDR3, as DNA: TGTGCCAGCAGCCAAAGCGCCAACTATGGCTACACCTTC.

This chain joins TRBV7-2 and TRBJ1-3, with a possible D match to TRBD1 (6 bases). The CDR3 runs 14 residues. The V gene's germline CDR1 is SGHTA and CDR2 FQGNSA. Deletions cut 5 bases from V and 5 bases from J, with 13 bases between. The CDR3 DNA follows: TGTGCCAGCAGCCCGTCTAGGGGGAGAAACACCATATATTTT. It encodes CASSPSRGRNTIYF.

The chain uses TRBV13 and TRBJ2-1; D may be TRBD1 (5 bases). Germline CDR1 PRHDT, CDR2 FYEKMQ (reference sequence). This CDR3 is 17 amino acids long. Trimming stripped 5 bases from V and 0 bases from J, with 17 bases between. The CDR3, as DNA: TGTGCCAGCAGCCCCCCCTCCGACAGCGCCTCCTACAATGAGCAGTTCTTC. The encoded protein is CASSPPSDSASYNEQFF. Full variable domain (rest looked up from reference TRBV13 and TRBJ2-1): AAGVIQSPRHLIKEKRETATLKCYPIPRHDTVYWYQQGPGQDPQFLISFYEKMQSDKGSIPDRFSAQQFSDYHSELNMSSLELGDSALYFCASSPPSDSASYNEQFFGPGTRLTVL.

J is TRBJ2-7 and V is TRBV3-1 (or the pseudogene TRBV3-2); D is uncertain. The CDR3 totals 11 residues. Germline CDR1 LGHDT, CDR2 YNNKEL (reference sequence). Trimming left V 4 bases short and J 4 bases short, with 5 bases between. The CDR3 reads CASSRLYEQYF. The CDR3 DNA follows: TGTGCCAGCAGCCGACTTTACGAGCAGTACTTC.

The rearrangement joins TRBV6-2 or TRBV6-3 to TRBJ1-2, with D possibly being TRBD1 (6 bases). Trimming removed 0 bases at V and 12 bases at J, with 17 bases between. CDR1 is MNHEY, CDR2 SVGEGT, per germline. This CDR3 has 14 residues. The CDR3 loop reads CASSYSVRWAGDTF. The DNA of the CDR3 is TGTGCCAGCAGTTACTCTGTCAGGTGGGCAGGGGACACCTTC.

The genes are TRBV6-1 and TRBJ1-2; a possible D gene is TRBD1 (6 bases). This CDR3 region has 14 residues. Trimming took off 2 bases at V and 9 bases at J, with 16 bases between the two ends. Germline lookup yields CDR1 MNHNS and CDR2 SASEGT. Here the CDR3 reads CASSERGGRLSYTF. CDR3 bases: TGTGCCAGCAGTGAACGGGGGGGCAGGCTAAGCTACACCTTC.

The J gene is TRBJ2-7, the V gene TRBV24-1; perhaps TRBD2 as D (7 bases). V was shortened by 9 bases and J by 7 bases, with 15 bases between the two germline ends. The CDR3 covers 12 residues. CDR1 KGHDR and CDR2 SFDVKD come from the germline V gene. This CDR3 reads CATEGGAGEQYF. The CDR3, as DNA: TGTGCCACCGAGGGGGGAGCGGGGGAGCAGTACTTC.

V and J are TRBV5-4 and TRBJ1-4, with 7 bases aligning to TRBD1. Germline V lookup: CDR1 SGHNT, CDR2 YYREEE (reference sequence). Unmatched junction bases numbered 4, after V lost 3 bases and J lost 5 bases. This CDR3 has 14 amino acids. CDR3 sequence reads: CASSSGTVNEKLFF. In DNA, the CDR3 is TGTGCCAGCAGCTCCGGGACAGTAAATGAAAAACTGTTTTTT.